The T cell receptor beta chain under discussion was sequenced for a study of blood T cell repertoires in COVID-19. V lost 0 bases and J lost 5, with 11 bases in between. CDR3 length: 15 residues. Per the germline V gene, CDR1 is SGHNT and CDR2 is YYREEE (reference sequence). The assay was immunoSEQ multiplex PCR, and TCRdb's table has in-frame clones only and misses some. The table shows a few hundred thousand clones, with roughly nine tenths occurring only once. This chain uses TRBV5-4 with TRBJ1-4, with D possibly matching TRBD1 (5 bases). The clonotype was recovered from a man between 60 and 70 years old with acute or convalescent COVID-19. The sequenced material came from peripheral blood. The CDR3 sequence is CASSLGRRANEKLFF. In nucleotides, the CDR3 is TGTGCCAGCAGCTTGGGCCGCAGGGCCAATGAAAAACTGTTTTTT.